At least ten counts were recorded for the clone carrying this T cell receptor (beta chain). The data derive from a study of T cells in Graves' hyperthyroidism and ophthalmopathy. The CDR3 length is 10 residues. V was shortened by 2 bases and J by 5 bases, with 3 bases between the two germline ends. The germline CDR1 and CDR2 sequences are DFQATT and SNEGSKA (reference sequence). Researchers amplified the TCR beta CDR3 regions from RNA transcripts. First-round RT-PCR of the TCR CDR3 relied on the HTBI primer set. MiXCR, run by TCRdb on the multiplex PCR reads, gives a single entry per CDR3 protein. The data show roughly 510,000 distinct CDR3 sequences, about 45% seen once.

This clonotype was sampled from an adult woman with Graves' disease, either hyperthyroidism or ophthalmopathy (not recorded which). The rearrangement joins TRBV20-1 to TRBJ1-2; D remains unclear. Sequencing used peripheral blood or thyroid tissue (not recorded which). This CDR3 reads CSARSYGYTF. CDR3 nucleotides: TGCAGTGCTAGAAGTTATGGCTACACCTTC.